The rows below give T cell receptor beta chains drawn from one sample of a study of cytomegalovirus exposure and HLA in healthy donors. Generated by immunoSEQ multiplex PCR, the TCRdb table keeps only in-frame clones and is missing some. The sample records 90,000 to 120,000 clones, 81% being singletons. Sequencing was done on a sample of PBMCs. The receptors shown here come from a man aged 25-40 years in good health and CMV-seronegative. The CDR3 runs from the conserved cysteine through the conserved F or W. The order of the fields is V gene, clone size, D gene, J gene, CDR3 protein, CDR3 DNA. D genes are given only for firm matches. Clone sizes are given selectively: once, few, many, or a class where the clone is expanded.

TRBV29-1,NA,NA,TRBJ1-5,CSVALGAGGNQPQHF,TGCAGCGTTGCACTAGGGGCAGGGGGCAATCAGCCCCAGCATTTT
TRBV28,NA,NA,TRBJ2-6,CASSLLPGANVLTF,TGTGCCAGCAGTTTACTTCCTGGGGCCAACGTCCTGACTTTC
TRBV6-5,NA,NA,TRBJ1-6,CASSYSLRQMNSPLHF,TGTGCCAGCAGTTACTCATTGAGACAGATGAATTCACCCCTCCACTTT
TRBV19,NA,NA,TRBJ1-5,CASNPDIAQPQHF,TGTGCCAGTAACCCGGACATCGCCCAGCCCCAGCATTTT
TRBV6-4,few,TRBD2,TRBJ2-1,CASSPASGYNEQFF,TGTGCCAGCAGCCCAGCTAGCGGCTACAATGAGCAGTTCTTC
TRBV6-5,NA,NA,TRBJ2-3,CASSHQDSTDTQYF,TGTGCCAGCAGCCATCAGGATAGCACAGATACGCAGTATTTT
TRBV7-3,NA,NA,TRBJ2-1,CASSRSLGADEQFF,TGTGCCAGCAGCCGCAGTCTTGGGGCAGACGAGCAGTTCTTC
TRBV4-1,NA,NA,TRBJ1-6,CASSQDQAGPRSPLHF,TGCGCCAGCAGCCAAGATCAGGCAGGGCCGAGGTCACCCCTCCACTTT
TRBV21-1,NA,NA,TRBJ2-7,CASSNVEGGDEQYF,TGTGCCAGCAGCAATGTGGAAGGGGGCGACGAGCAGTACTTC
TRBV11-3,NA,TRBD2,TRBJ2-7,CASSPGGSGSNEQYF,TGTGCCAGCTCGCCAGGCGGGAGTGGCTCTAACGAGCAGTACTTC
TRBV6-1,NA,TRBD1,TRBJ2-1,CASSVTGGSQFF,TGTGCCAGCAGTGTCACAGGGGGCTCTCAGTTCTTC
TRBV2,once,TRBD2,TRBJ2-1,CASIHPGGASGNEQFF,TGTGCCAGCATCCATCCCGGGGGGGCCTCCGGCAATGAGCAGTTCTTC
TRBV7-9,once,TRBD1,TRBJ2-7,CASSIGTVFYEQYF,TGTGCCAGCAGCATCGGGACAGTCTTCTACGAGCAGTACTTC
TRBV6-5,few,TRBD1,TRBJ2-7,CASSPAGQGSYEQYF,TGTGCCAGCAGTCCCGCCGGACAGGGATCCTACGAGCAGTACTTC
TRBV6-1,NA,NA,TRBJ2-1,CASSPLAGNEQFF,TGTGCCAGCAGCCCACTAGCTGGCAATGAGCAGTTCTTC
TRBV19,NA,NA,TRBJ2-7,CASSPLRGERTYEQYF,TGTGCCAGTAGTCCCTTGCGCGGGGAAAGGACCTACGAGCAGTACTTC
TRBV28,NA,NA,TRBJ1-5,CASSFKGSSNQPQHF,TGTGCCAGCAGTTTCAAAGGGAGTAGCAATCAGCCCCAGCATTTT
TRBV5-1,few,NA,TRBJ1-1,CASSLISGGWTEAFF,TGCGCCAGCAGCTTGATCAGCGGGGGATGGACTGAAGCTTTCTTT
TRBV18,NA,NA,TRBJ2-4,CASSPAGKVSGNIQYF,TGTGCCAGCTCACCTGCCGGGAAAGTATCGGGAAACATTCAGTACTTC
TRBV11-2,NA,NA,TRBJ2-7,CASSWSSYEQYF,TGTGCCAGCAGCTGGAGCTCCTACGAGCAGTACTTC
TRBV6-5,NA,NA,TRBJ2-6,CASSSTASGANVLTF,TGTGCCAGCAGTTCCACAGCCTCTGGGGCCAACGTCCTGACTTTC
TRBV27,NA,TRBD1,TRBJ2-7,CASSPDRGGYEQYF,TGTGCCAGCAGTCCAGACAGGGGGGGCTACGAGCAGTACTTC
TRBV2,NA,TRBD2,TRBJ2-3,CASSEDGLASTDTQYF,TGTGCCAGCAGTGAGGACGGACTAGCGAGCACAGATACGCAGTATTTT
TRBV6-5,few,TRBD1,TRBJ2-7,CASSYSSGGYEQYF,TGTGCCAGCAGTTACTCGTCAGGGGGCTACGAGCAGTACTTC
TRBV18,NA,TRBD1,TRBJ1-5,CASSPKTGFGQPQHF,TGTGCCAGCTCACCAAAGACAGGGTTCGGTCAGCCCCAGCATTTT
TRBV18,NA,NA,TRBJ2-5,CASSPFKETQYF,TGTGCCAGCTCACCATTCAAAGAGACCCAGTACTTC
TRBV29-1,NA,NA,TRBJ2-7,CSVGTVASYEQYF,TGCAGCGTTGGAACAGTTGCCTCCTACGAGCAGTACTTC
TRBV7-8,NA,NA,TRBJ1-3,CASSLVEGPAGNTIYF,TGTGCCAGCAGCTTAGTGGAGGGCCCCGCCGGAAACACCATATATTTT
TRBV9,NA,NA,TRBJ1-4,CASSPVGAGGNEKLFF,TGTGCCAGCAGCCCCGTCGGGGCGGGGGGGAATGAAAAACTGTTTTTT
TRBV29-1,few,NA,TRBJ2-7,CSVDNSYEQYF,TGCAGCGTTGACAACTCCTACGAGCAGTACTTC
TRBV5-4,once,NA,TRBJ1-2,CASSAKQGNYGYTF,TGTGCCAGCAGCGCAAAACAGGGTAACTATGGCTACACCTTC
TRBV6-5,NA,NA,TRBJ2-7,CASSYSGEGSYEQYF,TGTGCCAGCAGTTACTCGGGCGAGGGCTCCTACGAGCAGTACTTC
TRBV11-3,NA,NA,TRBJ2-2,CASSFQRTGELFF,TGTGCCAGCAGCTTTCAGAGGACCGGGGAGCTGTTTTTT
TRBV6-1,NA,NA,TRBJ2-7,CASSRAGDEQYF,TGTGCCAGCAGTCGAGCCGGGGACGAGCAGTACTTC
TRBV5-1,NA,NA,TRBJ1-1,CASSQTDRRDTEAFF,TGCGCCAGCAGCCAGACCGACAGGCGGGACACTGAAGCTTTCTTT
TRBV30,NA,TRBD2,TRBJ2-1,CAWSDGGSSYNEQFF,TGTGCCTGGAGTGATGGCGGGAGTTCCTACAATGAGCAGTTCTTC
TRBV11-2,NA,NA,TRBJ1-1,CASSLNGGITEAFF,TGTGCCAGCAGCTTAAATGGCGGGATCACTGAAGCTTTCTTT
TRBV6-5,NA,TRBD1,TRBJ1-2,CASSYTRQGGYTF,TGTGCCAGCAGTTACACAAGACAGGGAGGCTACACCTTC
TRBV5-1,NA,TRBD1,TRBJ2-3,CASQETGGADTQYF,TGCGCCAGCCAGGAGACAGGGGGTGCAGATACGCAGTATTTT
TRBV6-4,few,TRBD2,TRBJ2-3,CASSSGGATDTQYF,TGTGCCAGCAGTAGCGGGGGGGCCACAGATACGCAGTATTTT
TRBV18,NA,NA,TRBJ2-7,CASSPAQDRYEQYF,TGTGCCAGCTCACCGGCACAGGACCGCTACGAGCAGTACTTC
TRBV9,NA,NA,TRBJ1-1,CASSVVSGNTEAFF,TGTGCCAGCAGCGTAGTCTCGGGGAACACTGAAGCTTTCTTT
TRBV2,few,NA,TRBJ1-5,CASSVGQGGKPQHF,TGTGCCAGCAGTGTTGGTCAGGGTGGGAAGCCCCAGCATTTT
TRBV7-3,NA,TRBD1,TRBJ1-1,CASSSFGQGTEAFF,TGTGCCAGCAGCTCATTTGGACAGGGCACTGAAGCTTTCTTT
TRBV10-2,NA,NA,TRBJ2-4,CASSERPGAKNIQYF,TGCGCCAGCAGTGAGAGACCGGGGGCCAAAAACATTCAGTACTTC
TRBV28,NA,TRBD1,TRBJ1-6,CASSLGQGDSPLHF,TGTGCCAGCAGTCTGGGACAGGGAGACTCACCCCTCCACTTT
TRBV2,NA,TRBD1,TRBJ2-7,CASRTGTGGSYEQYF,TGTGCCAGCAGGACCGGGACAGGGGGCTCCTACGAGCAGTACTTC
TRBV11-2,NA,NA,TRBJ2-7,CASSPLSEQYF,TGTGCCAGCAGCCCTCTGTCCGAGCAGTACTTC
TRBV19,NA,NA,TRBJ1-6,CASSPRQDYNSPLHF,TGTGCCAGTAGTCCGCGACAGGACTATAATTCACCCCTCCACTTT
TRBV4-1,NA,TRBD1,TRBJ2-7,CASSQGDRGREQYF,TGCGCCAGCAGCCAAGGGGACAGGGGGCGAGAGCAGTACTTC
TRBV7-9,NA,TRBD1,TRBJ1-5,CASSPGQGVQPQHF,TGTGCCAGCAGCCCAGGACAGGGCGTTCAGCCCCAGCATTTT
TRBV14,NA,TRBD2,TRBJ2-7,CASSQAGRAGPLEQYF,TGTGCCAGCAGCCAAGCGGGGCGAGCGGGACCCTTGGAGCAGTACTTC
TRBV30,NA,TRBD2,TRBJ2-1,CAWRRTSGRYYEQFF,TGTGCCTGGAGACGGACTAGCGGGAGGTACTACGAGCAGTTCTTC
TRBV19,NA,TRBD1,TRBJ2-2,CASKTGGGPGELFF,TGTGCCTCGAAGACAGGGGGCGGGCCCGGGGAGCTGTTTTTT
TRBV30,NA,TRBD1,TRBJ1-5,CAWGGQSNQPQHF,TGTGCCTGGGGGGGACAGAGCAATCAGCCCCAGCATTTT
TRBV5-1,NA,NA,TRBJ1-4,CASSSRGATNEKLFF,TGCGCCAGCAGCTCCCGGGGAGCAACTAATGAAAAACTGTTTTTT
TRBV6-5,NA,TRBD1,TRBJ1-1,CASRLAGTVNTEAFF,TGTGCCAGCAGGCTAGCCGGGACAGTGAACACTGAAGCTTTCTTT